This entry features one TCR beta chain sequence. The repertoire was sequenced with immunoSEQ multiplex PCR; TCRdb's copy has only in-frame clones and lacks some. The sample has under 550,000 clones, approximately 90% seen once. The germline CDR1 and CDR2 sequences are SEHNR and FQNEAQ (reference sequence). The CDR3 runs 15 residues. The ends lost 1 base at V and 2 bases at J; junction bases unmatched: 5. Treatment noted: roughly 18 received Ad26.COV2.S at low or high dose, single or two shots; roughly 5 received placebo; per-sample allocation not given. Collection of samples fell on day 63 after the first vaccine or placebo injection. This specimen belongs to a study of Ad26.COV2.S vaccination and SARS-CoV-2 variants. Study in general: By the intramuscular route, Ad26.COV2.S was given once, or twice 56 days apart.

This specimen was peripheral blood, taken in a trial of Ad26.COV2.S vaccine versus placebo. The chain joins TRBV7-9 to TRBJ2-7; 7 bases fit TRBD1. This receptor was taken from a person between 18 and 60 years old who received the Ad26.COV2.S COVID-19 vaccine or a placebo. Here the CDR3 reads CASSLVRQGAYEQYF. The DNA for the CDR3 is TGTGCCAGCAGCTTAGTCAGGCAGGGGGCCTACGAGCAGTACTTC.